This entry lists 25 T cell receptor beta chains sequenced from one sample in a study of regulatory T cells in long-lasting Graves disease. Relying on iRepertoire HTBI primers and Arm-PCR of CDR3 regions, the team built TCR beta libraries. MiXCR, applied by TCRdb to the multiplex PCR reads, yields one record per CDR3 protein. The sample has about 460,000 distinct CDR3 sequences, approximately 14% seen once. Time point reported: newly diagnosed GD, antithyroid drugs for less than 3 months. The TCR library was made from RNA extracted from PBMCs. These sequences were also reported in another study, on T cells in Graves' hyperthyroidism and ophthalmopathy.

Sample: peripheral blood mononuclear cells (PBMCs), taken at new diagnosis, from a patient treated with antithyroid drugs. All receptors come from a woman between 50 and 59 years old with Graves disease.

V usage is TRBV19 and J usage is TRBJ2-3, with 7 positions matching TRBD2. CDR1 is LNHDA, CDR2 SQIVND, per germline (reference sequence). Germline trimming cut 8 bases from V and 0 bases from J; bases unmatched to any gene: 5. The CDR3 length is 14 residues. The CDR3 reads CASGLAVSTDTQYF. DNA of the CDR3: TGTGCCAGTGGGCTAGCGGTCAGCACAGATACGCAGTATTTT.

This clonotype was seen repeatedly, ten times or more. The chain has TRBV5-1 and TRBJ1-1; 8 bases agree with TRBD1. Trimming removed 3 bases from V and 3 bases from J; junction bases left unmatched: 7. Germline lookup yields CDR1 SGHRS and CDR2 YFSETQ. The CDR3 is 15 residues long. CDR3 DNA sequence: TGCGCCAGCAGCTCCCGGACAGGGATGGACACTGAAGCTTTCTTT. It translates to CASSSRTGMDTEAFF.

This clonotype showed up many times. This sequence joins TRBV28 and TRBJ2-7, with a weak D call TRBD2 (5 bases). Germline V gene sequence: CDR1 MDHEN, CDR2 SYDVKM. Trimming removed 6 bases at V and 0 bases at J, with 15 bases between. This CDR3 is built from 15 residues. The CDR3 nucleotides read TGTGCCAGCAGACCTACCGGACTCAGCTCCTACGAGCAGTACTTC. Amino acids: CASRPTGLSSYEQYF.

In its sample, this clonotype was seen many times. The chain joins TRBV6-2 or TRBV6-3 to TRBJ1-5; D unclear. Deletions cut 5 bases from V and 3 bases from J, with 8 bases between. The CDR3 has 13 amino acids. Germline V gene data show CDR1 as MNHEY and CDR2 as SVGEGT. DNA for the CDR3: TGTGCCAGCAGTCACAGTTTCAATCAGCCCCAGCATTTT. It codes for CASSHSFNQPQHF.

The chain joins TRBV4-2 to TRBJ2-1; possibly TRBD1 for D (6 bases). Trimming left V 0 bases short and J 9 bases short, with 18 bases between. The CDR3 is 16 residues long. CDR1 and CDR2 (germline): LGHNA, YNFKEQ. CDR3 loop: CASSQDVEQGHSEQFF. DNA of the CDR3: TGTGCCAGCAGCCAAGATGTTGAGCAGGGACACAGTGAGCAGTTCTTC.

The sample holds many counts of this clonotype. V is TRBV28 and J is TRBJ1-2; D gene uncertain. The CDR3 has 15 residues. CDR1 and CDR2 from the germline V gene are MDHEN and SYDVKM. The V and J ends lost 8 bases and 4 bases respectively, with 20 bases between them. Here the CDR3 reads CASESQLQGFYGYTF. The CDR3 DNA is TGTGCCAGCGAATCCCAACTCCAAGGGTTCTATGGCTACACCTTC.

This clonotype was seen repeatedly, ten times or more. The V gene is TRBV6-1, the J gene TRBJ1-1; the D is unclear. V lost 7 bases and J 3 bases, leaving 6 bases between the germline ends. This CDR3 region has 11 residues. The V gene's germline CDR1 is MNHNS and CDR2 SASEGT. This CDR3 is CASMSDTEAFF. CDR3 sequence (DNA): TGTGCCAGCATGTCAGACACTGAAGCTTTCTTT.

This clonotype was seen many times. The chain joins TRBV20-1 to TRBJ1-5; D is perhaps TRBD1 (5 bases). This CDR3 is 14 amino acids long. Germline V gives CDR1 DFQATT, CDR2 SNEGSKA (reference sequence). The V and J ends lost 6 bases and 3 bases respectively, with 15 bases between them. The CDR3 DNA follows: TGCAGTGCCCCCCTCGCGGGGCCCAATCAGCCCCAGCATTTT. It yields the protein CSAPLAGPNQPQHF.

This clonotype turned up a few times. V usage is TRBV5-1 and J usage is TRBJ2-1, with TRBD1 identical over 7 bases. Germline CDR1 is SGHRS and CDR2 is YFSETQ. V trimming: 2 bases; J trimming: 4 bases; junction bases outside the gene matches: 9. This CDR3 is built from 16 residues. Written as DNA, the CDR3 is TGCGCCAGCAGCTTAACAGGGGCCATAGAATACAATGAGCAGTTCTTC. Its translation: CASSLTGAIEYNEQFF.

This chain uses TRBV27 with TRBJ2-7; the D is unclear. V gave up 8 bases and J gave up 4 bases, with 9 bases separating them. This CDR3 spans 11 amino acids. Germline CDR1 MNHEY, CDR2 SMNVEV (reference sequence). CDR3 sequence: CASWNPYEQYF. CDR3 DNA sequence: TGTGCCAGCTGGAATCCTTACGAGCAGTACTTC.

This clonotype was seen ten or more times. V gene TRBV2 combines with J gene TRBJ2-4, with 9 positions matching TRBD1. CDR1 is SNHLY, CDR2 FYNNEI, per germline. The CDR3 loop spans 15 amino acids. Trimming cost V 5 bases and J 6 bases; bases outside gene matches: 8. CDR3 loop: CASSRPGTGPNIQYF. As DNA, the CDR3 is TGTGCCAGCAGTCGTCCGGGGACAGGGCCAAACATTCAGTACTTC.

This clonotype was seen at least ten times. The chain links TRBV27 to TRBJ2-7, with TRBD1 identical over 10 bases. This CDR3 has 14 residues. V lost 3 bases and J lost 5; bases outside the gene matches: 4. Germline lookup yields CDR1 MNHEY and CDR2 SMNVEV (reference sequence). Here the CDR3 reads CASSFRDRGNEQYF. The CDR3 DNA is TGTGCCAGCAGTTTCCGGGACAGGGGTAACGAGCAGTACTTC.

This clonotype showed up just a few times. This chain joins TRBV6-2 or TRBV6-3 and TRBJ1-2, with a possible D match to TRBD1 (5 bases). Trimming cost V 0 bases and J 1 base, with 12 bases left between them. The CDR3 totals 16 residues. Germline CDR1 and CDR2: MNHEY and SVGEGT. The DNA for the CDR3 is TGTGCCAGCAGTTACTCGAGAGGGGACCTTAACTATGGCTACACCTTC. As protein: CASSYSRGDLNYGYTF.

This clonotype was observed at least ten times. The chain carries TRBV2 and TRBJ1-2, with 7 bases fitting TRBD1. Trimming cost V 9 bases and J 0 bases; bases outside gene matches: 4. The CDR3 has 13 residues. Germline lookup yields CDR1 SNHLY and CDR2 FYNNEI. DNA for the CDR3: TGTGCCAGAGGACAGGTTTCTAACTATGGCTACACCTTC. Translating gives CARGQVSNYGYTF.

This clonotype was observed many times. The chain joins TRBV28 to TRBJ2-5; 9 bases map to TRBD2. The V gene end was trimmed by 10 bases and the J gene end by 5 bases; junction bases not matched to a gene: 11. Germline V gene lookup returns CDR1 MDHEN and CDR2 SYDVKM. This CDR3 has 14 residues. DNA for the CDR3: TGTGCCACCCTTTCCGGGACTAGCTACGAGACCCAGTACTTC. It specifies CATLSGTSYETQYF.

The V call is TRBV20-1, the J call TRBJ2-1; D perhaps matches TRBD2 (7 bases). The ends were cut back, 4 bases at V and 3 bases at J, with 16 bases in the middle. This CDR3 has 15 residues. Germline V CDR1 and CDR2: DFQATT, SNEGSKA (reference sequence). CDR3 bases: TGCAGTGCTACCTTCCAGGGGAGGGTCTACAATGAGCAGTTCTTC. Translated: CSATFQGRVYNEQFF.

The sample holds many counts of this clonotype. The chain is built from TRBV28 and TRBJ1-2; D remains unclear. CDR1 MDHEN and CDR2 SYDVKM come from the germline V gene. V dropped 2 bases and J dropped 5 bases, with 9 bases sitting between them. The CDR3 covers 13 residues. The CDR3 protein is CASSLGSVYGYTF. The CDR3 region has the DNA TGTGCCAGCAGTTTAGGGTCAGTTTATGGCTACACCTTC.

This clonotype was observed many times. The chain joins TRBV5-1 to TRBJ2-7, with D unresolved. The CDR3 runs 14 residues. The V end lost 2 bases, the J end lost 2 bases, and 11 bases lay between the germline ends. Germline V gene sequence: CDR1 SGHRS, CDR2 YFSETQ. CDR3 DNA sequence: TGCGCCAGCAGCTTAACCAGTTTGACCTACGAGCAGTACTTC. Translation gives CASSLTSLTYEQYF.

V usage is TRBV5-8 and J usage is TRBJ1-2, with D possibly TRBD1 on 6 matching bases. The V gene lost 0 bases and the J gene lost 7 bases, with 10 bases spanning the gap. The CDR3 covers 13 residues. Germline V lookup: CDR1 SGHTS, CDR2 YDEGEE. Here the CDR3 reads CASSLDPRGGYTF. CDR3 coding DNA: TGTGCCAGCAGCTTGGACCCCAGGGGTGGCTACACCTTC. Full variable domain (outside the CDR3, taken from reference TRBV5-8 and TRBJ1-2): EAGVTQSPTHLIKTRGQQATLRCSPISGHTSVYWYQQALGLGLQFLLWYDEGEERNRGNFPPRFSGRQFPNYSSELNVNALELEDSALYLCASSLDPRGGYTFGSGTRLTVV.

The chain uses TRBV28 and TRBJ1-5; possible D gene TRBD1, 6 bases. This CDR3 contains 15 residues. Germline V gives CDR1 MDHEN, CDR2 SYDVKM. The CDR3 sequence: CAAWGPLGGNQPQHF. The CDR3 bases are TGTGCGGCGTGGGGGCCTCTCGGTGGCAATCAGCCCCAGCATTTT.

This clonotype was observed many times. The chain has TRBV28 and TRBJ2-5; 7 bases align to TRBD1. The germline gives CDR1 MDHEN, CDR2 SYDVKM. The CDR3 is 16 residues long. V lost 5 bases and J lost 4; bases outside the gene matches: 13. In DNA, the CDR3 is TGTGCCAGCAGTCCACCACAGGGGTCACGGGCAGAGACCCAGTACTTC. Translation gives CASSPPQGSRAETQYF.

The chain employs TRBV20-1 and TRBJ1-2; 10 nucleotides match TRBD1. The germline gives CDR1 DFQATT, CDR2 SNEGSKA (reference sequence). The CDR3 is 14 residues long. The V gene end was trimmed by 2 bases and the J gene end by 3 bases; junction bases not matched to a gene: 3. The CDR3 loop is CSARPGTGDYGYTF. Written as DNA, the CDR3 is TGCAGTGCTAGACCCGGGACAGGGGACTATGGCTACACCTTC.

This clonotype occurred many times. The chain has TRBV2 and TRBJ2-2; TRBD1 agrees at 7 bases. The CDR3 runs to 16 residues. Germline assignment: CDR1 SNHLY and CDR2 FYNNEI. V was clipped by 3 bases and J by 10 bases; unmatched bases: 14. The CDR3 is CASSESTGVPLLELFF. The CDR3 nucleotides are TGTGCCAGCAGTGAGTCAACAGGGGTCCCATTGTTGGAGCTGTTTTTT.

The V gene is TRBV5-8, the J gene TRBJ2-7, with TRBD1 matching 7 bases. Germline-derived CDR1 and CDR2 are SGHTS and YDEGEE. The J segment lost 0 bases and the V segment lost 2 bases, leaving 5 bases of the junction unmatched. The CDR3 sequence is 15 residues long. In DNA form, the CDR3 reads TGTGCCAGCAGCTTCCCGGGACAGCTCTCCTACGAGCAGTACTTC. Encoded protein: CASSFPGQLSYEQYF.

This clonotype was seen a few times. The CDR3 DNA reads as TGTGCCAGCAGTTTCGCCCAGAATCAGCCCCAGCATTTT. It specifies CASSFAQNQPQHF. This chain uses TRBV28 with TRBJ1-5; D gene ambiguous. This CDR3 is built from 13 residues. The V end was cut by 3 bases, the J end by 4 bases, with 7 bases between. Germline loops: CDR1 MDHEN, CDR2 SYDVKM.